Below are 2 T cell receptor beta chains sequenced from a single sample in a study of identical twins. TCRdb re-called the 5' RACE reads with MiXCR, one entry per CDR3 protein. The sample shows roughly 690,000 distinct CDR3 sequences, 21% of them seen only once. The sample was also linked to a second study, of T cells expressing NK-cell markers.

Sequencing was performed on PBMCs. The source is a woman aged 18-29 years in good health.

This clonotype has ten or more counts. The V and J genes are TRBV12-3 or TRBV12-4 and TRBJ2-5; D is perhaps TRBD1 or TRBD2 (5 bases each). There are 14 residues in the CDR3. V lost 4 bases and J 7 bases, leaving 16 bases between the germline ends. The chain's CDR3 is CASSSRDGEATQYF. The CDR3 DNA is TGTGCCAGCAGTTCCCGGGACGGGGAAGCGACCCAGTACTTC.

Concerning this clonotype itself: The conserved final phenylalanine or tryptophan is absent from the CDR3, which likely points to a read error. V is TRBV6-1 and J is TRBJ1-1; D might be TRBD1 (6 bases). The CDR3 extends over 14 amino acids. Germline loops: CDR1 MNHNS, CDR2 SASEGT. V dropped 7 bases and J dropped 2 bases, with 14 bases sitting between them. CDR3 bases: TGTGCCAGCACCCGGGCGGGGGGCAACACTGAAGCTTTCCTT. It specifies CASTRAGGNTEAFL.